This record covers a single T cell receptor (beta chain). Antigen unknown. The V segment lost 6 bases and the J segment 3 bases; nucleotides outside the gene matches: 10. The CDR3 totals 15 residues. Germline CDR1 and CDR2: SEHNR and FQNEAQ (reference sequence). The source of the sample is a study of beta chain features in type 1 diabetes. Study results and caveats: Sampled from patients, naive, central memory and Treg TCRB repertoires appeared more similar than those sampled from healthy donors. Type 1 diabetes patients showed a moderate but significant shortening of TCRB CDR3s in all four CD4+ subsets.

The collection from each donor was one heparinised blood draw averaging about 116 mL. Expressed TCRB transcripts got sequenced, as all isolated RNA was reverse transcribed. Only in-frame clones appear in the TCRdb table, and some are missing; sequencing was by immunoSEQ multiplex PCR. This sample carries under 250,000 clones, approximately 15% of them seen once, and the ten largest clones take about 0.018%. The sample was naive CD4+ T cells from blood. The chain links TRBV7-9 to TRBJ2-7; 8 bases align to TRBD2. The sequence was collected from a man aged 25 to 40 with type 1 diabetes. CDR3 nucleotides: TGTGCCAGCAGAGAGGGACTAGAGGGCATCTACGAGCAGTACTTC. Protein product: CASREGLEGIYEQYF.